Listed below are T cell receptor beta chains from one sample, sequenced in a study of blood T cell repertoires in COVID-19. Assay: immunoSEQ multiplex PCR; the TCRdb copy retains only in-frame clones and omits some. The sample lists about 120,000 clones, more than 75% occurring once. Sequencing used peripheral blood. All receptors derive from a man in his 60s with acute or convalescent COVID-19. CDR3s include the opening cysteine and the closing phenylalanine or tryptophan. The D gene is left open where the match is weak. Only part of the rows carry a size: once, few, many, or a class if the clone is expanded.

clone size: NA
D gene: NA
J gene: TRBJ2-1
V gene: TRBV5-1
CDR3 DNA: TGCGCCAGCAGCTTGGAAGGGACAGCCCGCGGGGATGAGCAGTTCTTC
CDR3 protein: CASSLEGTARGDEQFF

clone size: NA
D gene: NA
J gene: TRBJ2-1
V gene: TRBV28
CDR3 DNA: TGTGCCAGCAGTTTAACCTCGGTTCTCTCATCTACCAATGAGCAGTTCTTC
CDR3 protein: CASSLTSVLSSTNEQFF

clone size: NA
D gene: TRBD2
J gene: TRBJ2-3
V gene: TRBV18
CDR3 DNA: TGTGCCAGCTCACCAAGGGCATTAGCGGGAGGCTCTAGCACAGATACGCAGTATTTT
CDR3 protein: CASSPRALAGGSSTDTQYF

clone size: NA
D gene: NA
J gene: TRBJ2-2
V gene: TRBV28
CDR3 DNA: TGTGCCAGCCACCGGACCGGGGAGCTGTTTTTT
CDR3 protein: CASHRTGELFF

clone size: NA
D gene: TRBD2
J gene: TRBJ2-1
V gene: TRBV3-1/TRBV3-2
CDR3 DNA: TGTGCCAGCAGCCAGGCGGTAACTAGCGGGAGCAACAATGAGCAGTTCTTC
CDR3 protein: CASSQAVTSGSNNEQFF

clone size: NA
D gene: TRBD1
J gene: TRBJ1-3
V gene: TRBV18
CDR3 DNA: TGTGCCAGCTCCCTTATCAGGGACAGGGAATTTCTACTCAGCTCTGGAAACACCATATATTTT
CDR3 protein: CASSLIRDREFLLSSGNTIYF

clone size: NA
D gene: NA
J gene: TRBJ2-1
V gene: TRBV5-1
CDR3 DNA: TGCGCCAGCAGCTCGGGAGCTAGCTCCTACAATGAGCAGTTCTTC
CDR3 protein: CASSSGASSYNEQFF

clone size: NA
D gene: NA
J gene: TRBJ2-2
V gene: TRBV6-6
CDR3 DNA: TGTGCCAGCAGTTCCGGATTCAACGGAGGGGGGGAGCTGTTTTTT
CDR3 protein: CASSSGFNGGGELFF

clone size: NA
D gene: NA
J gene: TRBJ2-3
V gene: TRBV10-3
CDR3 DNA: TGTGCCATCAGTGGGGGGGAAGGCACAGATACGCAGTATTTT
CDR3 protein: CAISGGEGTDTQYF

clone size: few
D gene: NA
J gene: TRBJ2-1
V gene: TRBV11-2
CDR3 DNA: TGTGCCAGCATGACGGGCTCCTACAATGAGCAGTTCTTC
CDR3 protein: CASMTGSYNEQFF

clone size: NA
D gene: TRBD1
J gene: TRBJ2-7
V gene: TRBV7-8
CDR3 DNA: TGTGCCAGCAGCTTATCCCGGGACAGAGACGAGCAGTACTTC
CDR3 protein: CASSLSRDRDEQYF

clone size: NA
D gene: NA
J gene: TRBJ1-5
V gene: TRBV7-2
CDR3 DNA: TGTGCCAGCAGCCAGGGGTGGAGTGGCAATCAGCCCCAGCATTTT
CDR3 protein: CASSQGWSGNQPQHF

clone size: NA
D gene: NA
J gene: TRBJ2-7
V gene: TRBV18
CDR3 DNA: TGTGCCAGCTCACCAATAAGGGGCTACGAGCAGTACTTC
CDR3 protein: CASSPIRGYEQYF

clone size: NA
D gene: TRBD2
J gene: TRBJ2-1
V gene: TRBV2
CDR3 DNA: TGTGCCAGCAGTGAAGGTCTGGGACTAAGCTCCTACAATGAGCAGTTCTTC
CDR3 protein: CASSEGLGLSSYNEQFF

clone size: NA
D gene: TRBD1
J gene: TRBJ1-5
V gene: TRBV3-1/TRBV3-2
CDR3 DNA: TGTGCCAGCAGCCCCGGACAGGGAATCATTCAGCCCCAGCATTTT
CDR3 protein: CASSPGQGIIQPQHF

clone size: NA
D gene: NA
J gene: TRBJ1-5
V gene: TRBV6-1
CDR3 DNA: TGTGCCAGCAGTGAGATGGGCTCGGATCAGCCCCAGCATTTT
CDR3 protein: CASSEMGSDQPQHF

clone size: NA
D gene: TRBD1
J gene: TRBJ1-2
V gene: TRBV28
CDR3 DNA: TGTGCCAGCACACTTCAGGGGGCAAACTATGGCTACACCTTC
CDR3 protein: CASTLQGANYGYTF

clone size: NA
D gene: NA
J gene: TRBJ2-7
V gene: TRBV13
CDR3 DNA: TGTGCCAGCAGCCCTCAGGAGGGTACTCTCTCCGAGCAGTACTTC
CDR3 protein: CASSPQEGTLSEQYF

clone size: NA
D gene: NA
J gene: TRBJ2-7
V gene: TRBV6-2/TRBV6-3
CDR3 DNA: TGTGCCAGCAGTTACGGGCTGTCGACCTACGAGCAGTACTTC
CDR3 protein: CASSYGLSTYEQYF

clone size: once
D gene: TRBD2
J gene: TRBJ2-5
V gene: TRBV11-3
CDR3 DNA: TGTGCCAGCAGCTTGATTGGGGGGGACCTCCAAGAGACCCAGTACTTC
CDR3 protein: CASSLIGGDLQETQYF

clone size: NA
D gene: NA
J gene: TRBJ1-4
V gene: TRBV4-2
CDR3 DNA: TGTGCCAGCAGCCAAGAAGGACACCGGGGGTATAATGAAAAACTGTTTTTT
CDR3 protein: CASSQEGHRGYNEKLFF

clone size: NA
D gene: TRBD1
J gene: TRBJ2-7
V gene: TRBV7-6
CDR3 DNA: TGTGCCAGCAGCCCCCGGGCAGGGGGCTTCCACGAGCAGTACTTC
CDR3 protein: CASSPRAGGFHEQYF

clone size: NA
D gene: NA
J gene: TRBJ1-2
V gene: TRBV10-1
CDR3 DNA: TGCGCCAGCAGTGATCGGGGTAGCTATGGCTACACCTTC
CDR3 protein: CASSDRGSYGYTF

clone size: NA
D gene: NA
J gene: TRBJ1-4
V gene: TRBV6-5
CDR3 DNA: TGTGCCAGCAGGGGGGCGGGCCAAGCTAATGAAAAACTGTTTTTT
CDR3 protein: CASRGAGQANEKLFF

clone size: few
D gene: TRBD1
J gene: TRBJ1-2
V gene: TRBV10-3
CDR3 DNA: TGTGCCATCACCTCCGGACAGGGGGGCGGTGGCTACACCTTC
CDR3 protein: CAITSGQGGGGYTF

clone size: once
D gene: TRBD1
J gene: TRBJ1-4
V gene: TRBV3-1/TRBV3-2
CDR3 DNA: TGTGCCAGCAGCAACCTCGGGACAGGGGATGAAAAACTGTTTTTT
CDR3 protein: CASSNLGTGDEKLFF

clone size: few
D gene: TRBD1
J gene: TRBJ1-4
V gene: TRBV7-9
CDR3 DNA: TGTGCCAGCAGCGCCGAGGGGGCGCAAGATAATGAAAAACTGTTTTTT
CDR3 protein: CASSAEGAQDNEKLFF

clone size: NA
D gene: NA
J gene: TRBJ2-7
V gene: TRBV21-1
CDR3 DNA: TGTGCCAGCAGCGACGTTAGACACCCCTACGAGCAGTACTTC
CDR3 protein: CASSDVRHPYEQYF

clone size: NA
D gene: TRBD2
J gene: TRBJ2-2
V gene: TRBV19
CDR3 DNA: TGTGCCAGTAGAGGTGGAGCGGGAAGACTCACCGGGGAGCTGTTTTTT
CDR3 protein: CASRGGAGRLTGELFF

clone size: once
D gene: NA
J gene: TRBJ1-6
V gene: TRBV27
CDR3 DNA: TGTGCCAGCAGTTTGGGGGGGTATAATTCACCCCTCCACTTT
CDR3 protein: CASSLGGYNSPLHF

clone size: NA
D gene: TRBD1
J gene: TRBJ2-3
V gene: TRBV19
CDR3 DNA: TGTGCCAGTAGTAGGACAGGGGAGACAGATACGCAGTATTTT
CDR3 protein: CASSRTGETDTQYF

clone size: NA
D gene: NA
J gene: TRBJ2-7
V gene: TRBV2
CDR3 DNA: TGTGCCAGCAGACAAACGGGACTGCCCTACGAGCAGTACTTC
CDR3 protein: CASRQTGLPYEQYF

clone size: NA
D gene: TRBD1
J gene: TRBJ2-7
V gene: TRBV9
CDR3 DNA: TGTGCCAGCAGCTTAGACGAGGGACAGGGGGAAGAGCAGTACTTC
CDR3 protein: CASSLDEGQGEEQYF

clone size: NA
D gene: TRBD1
J gene: TRBJ2-7
V gene: TRBV9
CDR3 DNA: TGTGCCAGCAGCCCCCGGACAGGGGGCTTCCACGAGCAGTACTTC
CDR3 protein: CASSPRTGGFHEQYF

clone size: NA
D gene: NA
J gene: TRBJ2-4
V gene: TRBV30
CDR3 DNA: TGTGCCTGGAGGCCCGGGGTCCTAATAGCCAAAAACATTCAGTACTTC
CDR3 protein: CAWRPGVLIAKNIQYF

clone size: NA
D gene: NA
J gene: TRBJ1-2
V gene: TRBV30
CDR3 DNA: TGTGCCTGGAGTGTACTTAATAACTATGGCTACACCTTC
CDR3 protein: CAWSVLNNYGYTF

clone size: NA
D gene: NA
J gene: TRBJ1-1
V gene: TRBV3-1/TRBV3-2
CDR3 DNA: TGTGCCAGCAGCCAAGAAGCGGCCAGAGAGAACACTGAAGCTTTCTTT
CDR3 protein: CASSQEAARENTEAFF

clone size: once
D gene: NA
J gene: TRBJ2-7
V gene: TRBV5-1
CDR3 DNA: TGCGCCAGCAGCTTGGATACAGATCAGCAGTACTTC
CDR3 protein: CASSLDTDQQYF

clone size: NA
D gene: NA
J gene: TRBJ2-3
V gene: TRBV3-1/TRBV3-2
CDR3 DNA: TGTGCCAGCAGCCAAAGCGGTGCGGGCACAGATACGCAGTATTTT
CDR3 protein: CASSQSGAGTDTQYF

clone size: few
D gene: NA
J gene: TRBJ2-7
V gene: TRBV6-6
CDR3 DNA: TGTGCCAGCAGTTACGAACAGCTCTACGAGCAGTACTTC
CDR3 protein: CASSYEQLYEQYF

clone size: NA
D gene: NA
J gene: TRBJ1-3
V gene: TRBV2
CDR3 DNA: TGTGCCAGCAGAGAGGACAGCACCTCTGGAAACACCATATATTTT
CDR3 protein: CASREDSTSGNTIYF

clone size: NA
D gene: TRBD1
J gene: TRBJ2-5
V gene: TRBV5-6
CDR3 DNA: TGTGCCAGCAGCTTGGCGGGACAGGGGGCTCAAGAGACCCAGTACTTC
CDR3 protein: CASSLAGQGAQETQYF

clone size: NA
D gene: TRBD2
J gene: TRBJ2-3
V gene: TRBV7-9
CDR3 DNA: TGTGCCAGCAGCGGTAGCGGGAGCGGGACAGATACGCAGTATTTT
CDR3 protein: CASSGSGSGTDTQYF

clone size: NA
D gene: NA
J gene: TRBJ2-7
V gene: TRBV21-1
CDR3 DNA: TGTGCCAGCAGCAAAGACTCGCGGAGCTCCTACGAGCAGTACTTC
CDR3 protein: CASSKDSRSSYEQYF

clone size: NA
D gene: NA
J gene: TRBJ1-2
V gene: TRBV5-6
CDR3 DNA: TGTGCCAGCACCCGCAGGGGAATACTCGGCGGCTACACCTTC
CDR3 protein: CASTRRGILGGYTF

clone size: NA
D gene: NA
J gene: TRBJ1-5
V gene: TRBV28
CDR3 DNA: TGTGCCAGCAGTTTTCCGGGAGCAAGCAATCAGCCCCAGCATTTT
CDR3 protein: CASSFPGASNQPQHF

clone size: NA
D gene: TRBD2
J gene: TRBJ2-1
V gene: TRBV6-5
CDR3 DNA: TGTGCCAGCAGGAGAACCGGGACTACGGGTGAGCAGTTCTTC
CDR3 protein: CASRRTGTTGEQFF

clone size: NA
D gene: NA
J gene: TRBJ2-2
V gene: TRBV27
CDR3 DNA: TGTGCCAGCAGTCCCCGACAGGGGAGGGGCACCGGGGAGCTGTTTTTT
CDR3 protein: CASSPRQGRGTGELFF

clone size: NA
D gene: NA
J gene: TRBJ1-1
V gene: TRBV11-2
CDR3 DNA: TGTGCCAGCAGCCTCACTATCAGGGTTGAAGCTTTCTTT
CDR3 protein: CASSLTIRVEAFF

clone size: NA
D gene: NA
J gene: TRBJ2-2
V gene: TRBV19
CDR3 DNA: TGTGCCAGTAGTGCTGCGGTTTTAGCCGGGGAGCTGTTTTTT
CDR3 protein: CASSAAVLAGELFF

clone size: NA
D gene: TRBD2
J gene: TRBJ2-1
V gene: TRBV15
CDR3 DNA: TGTGCCACCGGCCAGGGGCGGGAGGCCTACAATGAGCAGTTCTTC
CDR3 protein: CATGQGREAYNEQFF

clone size: NA
D gene: TRBD1
J gene: TRBJ2-1
V gene: TRBV19
CDR3 DNA: TGTGCCAGTAGTACCGGGACAGGGGGCCACAATGAGCAGTTCTTC
CDR3 protein: CASSTGTGGHNEQFF

clone size: NA
D gene: TRBD2
J gene: TRBJ2-3
V gene: TRBV4-2
CDR3 DNA: TGTGCCAGCAGCCAAGAGCTGGGGCGGGAGGATACGCAGTATTTT
CDR3 protein: CASSQELGREDTQYF

clone size: NA
D gene: NA
J gene: TRBJ2-2
V gene: TRBV5-1
CDR3 DNA: TGCGCCAGCAGCTTAGTTCTGGCCAGTGGCGGGGAGCTGTTTTTT
CDR3 protein: CASSLVLASGGELFF

clone size: NA
D gene: NA
J gene: TRBJ1-5
V gene: TRBV2
CDR3 DNA: TGTGCCAGCTGGAGGGGCAGCAATCAGCCCCAGCATTTT
CDR3 protein: CASWRGSNQPQHF

clone size: NA
D gene: NA
J gene: TRBJ1-2
V gene: TRBV5-8
CDR3 DNA: TGTGCCAGCAGCTTGTCTACAGGGACCCTTTATGGCTACACCTTC
CDR3 protein: CASSLSTGTLYGYTF

clone size: NA
D gene: NA
J gene: TRBJ1-1
V gene: TRBV19
CDR3 DNA: TGTGCCAGTAGTATATCAGTGAACACTGAAGCTTTCTTT
CDR3 protein: CASSISVNTEAFF

clone size: NA
D gene: TRBD1
J gene: TRBJ2-1
V gene: TRBV7-9
CDR3 DNA: TGTGCCAGCAGCTTGCGCCCGGGACAGGATCTCAATGAGCAGTTCTTC
CDR3 protein: CASSLRPGQDLNEQFF

clone size: NA
D gene: NA
J gene: TRBJ2-1
V gene: TRBV10-2
CDR3 DNA: TGCGCCAGCAGTGAGTCGGGGCAGGGAATCGTCTTCTTC
CDR3 protein: CASSESGQGIVFF

clone size: NA
D gene: NA
J gene: TRBJ1-2
V gene: TRBV7-9
CDR3 DNA: TGTGCCAGCAGCTTAGCAGGGGATGGTGGCTACACCTTC
CDR3 protein: CASSLAGDGGYTF